The source of this T cell receptor beta chain is a study of blood T cells in healthy people across ages. A second 7 to 11 cycle PCR used barcoded and J-beta primers. A single record per CDR3 protein comes from TCRdb applying MiXCR to the 5' RACE reads. The table records 1.5 million to 2 million distinct CDR3 sequences, under 30% of them present only once. Collection of ten milliliters of peripheral blood was performed for each donor. Germline CDR1 and CDR2: SGHRS and YFSETQ. The trim removed 0 bases at V and 3 bases at J, leaving 2 bases unmatched. The CDR3 has 16 amino acids. This sequence was found in a woman aged 30 to 39 in good health. The chain combines TRBV5-1 with TRBJ1-4; 10 bases align to TRBD1. Material: blood. This chain's CDR3 is CASSLGQGAANEKLFF. The DNA for the CDR3 is TGCGCCAGCAGCTTGGGACAGGGGGCAGCTAATGAAAAACTGTTTTTT.